This note documents a single T cell receptor beta chain sequence. RNA totalling about 0.5 to 1 ug underwent reverse transcription with random hexamers. Across 54 Vbeta and 13 Jbeta, TCR beta CDR3 was amplified with immunoSEQ multiplex PCR. A single record per CDR3 protein comes from TCRdb applying MiXCR to the immunoSEQ multiplex PCR reads. Of some 300,000 distinct CDR3 sequences listed, around 89% are singletons. This entry is derived from a study of CD8 T cells in Susac syndrome. The authors carried out high-throughput sequencing of TCR beta. They applied it to CD8+ and CD4+ T cells obtained from blood. Multiple sclerosis controls were treatment-naive patients with stable or active relapsing-remitting disease. CDR1 is SGHTA and CDR2 is FQGNSA in the germline V gene. The V and J ends lost 1 base and 7 bases respectively, with 13 bases between them. This CDR3 is 15 amino acids long.

This rearrangement joins TRBV7-2 to TRBJ2-2; D gene ambiguous. The TCR originated in a human donor with multiple sclerosis. The sample comprised CD8+ T cells from PBMCs. This CDR3 reads CASSLEPLIVGELFF. In DNA, the CDR3 is TGTGCCAGCAGCTTAGAACCCCTTATCGTCGGGGAGCTGTTTTTT.